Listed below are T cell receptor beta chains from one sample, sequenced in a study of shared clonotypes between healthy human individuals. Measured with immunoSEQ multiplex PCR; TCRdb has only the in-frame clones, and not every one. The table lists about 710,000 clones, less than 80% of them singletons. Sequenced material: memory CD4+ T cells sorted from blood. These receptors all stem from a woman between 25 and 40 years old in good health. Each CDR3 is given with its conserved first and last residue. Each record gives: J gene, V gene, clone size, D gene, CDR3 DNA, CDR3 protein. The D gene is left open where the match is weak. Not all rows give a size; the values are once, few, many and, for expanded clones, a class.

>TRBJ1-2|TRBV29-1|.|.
TGCAGCGTTGCTAAGACAGTCGATGGCTACACCTTC
CSVAKTVDGYTF
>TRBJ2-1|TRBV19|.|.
TGTGCCAGTAGTATTTTCGGTGCCTCCTACAATGAGCAGTTCTTC
CASSIFGASYNEQFF
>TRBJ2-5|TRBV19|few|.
TGTGCCAGTAGTATAGTAAGCCAAGAGACCCAGTACTTC
CASSIVSQETQYF
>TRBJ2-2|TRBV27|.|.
TGTGCCAGCAGTTTACAGGCTAACACCGGGGAGCTGTTTTTT
CASSLQANTGELFF
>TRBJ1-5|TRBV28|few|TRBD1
TGTGCCAGCAGTACCCAGGGGGCAGGTCAGCCCCAGCATTTT
CASSTQGAGQPQHF
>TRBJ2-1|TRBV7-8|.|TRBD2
TGTGCCAGCAGCTTGTCCCTAGCGGGAGGGGACAATGAGCAGTTCTTC
CASSLSLAGGDNEQFF
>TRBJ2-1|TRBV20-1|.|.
TGCAGTGCTAGGGACCTTTGGGAGCAGTTCTTC
CSARDLWEQFF
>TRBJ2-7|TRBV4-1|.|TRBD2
TGCGCCAGCAGCCAAAGTCCGGGGGGTGCCTACGAGCAGTACTTC
CASSQSPGGAYEQYF
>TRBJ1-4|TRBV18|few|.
TGTGCCAGCTCACCACCGAGTCCCGAGAATGAAAAACTGTTTTTT
CASSPPSPENEKLFF
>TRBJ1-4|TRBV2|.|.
TGTGCCAGCAGTGAGAGATCAACTAATGAAAAACTGTTTTTT
CASSERSTNEKLFF
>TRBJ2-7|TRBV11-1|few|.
TGTGCCAGCAGCTTGGACCCGGACCCGGCCTACGAGCAGTACTTC
CASSLDPDPAYEQYF
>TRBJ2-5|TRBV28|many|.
TGTGCCAGCACCAACCAGGGGACGTCCGGGGAGACCCAGTACTTC
CASTNQGTSGETQYF
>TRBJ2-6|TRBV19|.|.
TGTGCCAGTACCGCGCGCTCTGGGGCCAACGTCCTGACTTTC
CASTARSGANVLTF
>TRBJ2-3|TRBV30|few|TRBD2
TGTGCCTGGAGTGCGGGACTAGCGGGGGCAGATACGCAGTATTTT
CAWSAGLAGADTQYF
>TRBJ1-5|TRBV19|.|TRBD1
TGTGCCAGTAGTGGGACAGGCGGTCAGCCCCAGCATTTT
CASSGTGGQPQHF
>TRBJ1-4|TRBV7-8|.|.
TGTGCCAGCAGCTCACAAGGGACGGGAACGAATGAAAAACTGTTTTTT
CASSSQGTGTNEKLFF
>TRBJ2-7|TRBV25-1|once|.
TGTGCCAGCAGCTTGAGCTCCTACGAGCAGTACTTC
CASSLSSYEQYF
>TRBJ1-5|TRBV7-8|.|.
TGTGCCAGCAGCTTATATTCCGGGACTCCCACGAGTCAGCCCCAGCATTTT
CASSLYSGTPTSQPQHF
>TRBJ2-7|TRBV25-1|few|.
TGTGCCAGCAGTGGGATCGGTCGAGGCGAGCAGTACTTC
CASSGIGRGEQYF
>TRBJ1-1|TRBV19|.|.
TGTGCCAGTACCATATCCCTGGCAGACACTGAAGCTTTCTTT
CASTISLADTEAFF